Listed below are T cell receptor beta chains from one sample, sequenced in a study of technical replicates of blood from several donors. Measured with immunoSEQ multiplex PCR; TCRdb has only the in-frame clones, and not every one. The table lists 60,000 to 95,000 clones, 91% of them singletons. Sequencing was performed on T cells isolated from PBMCs. The receptor source for this set is a human donor in good health. Some clones in this sample may be carry-over from other donors' samples. The CDR3 runs from the conserved cysteine through the conserved F or W. A D gene is named only where the DNA matches it firmly. The size entry is marked missing in some rows and otherwise reads once, few, many or a size class.

V	size	D	J	DNA	CDR3
TRBV28	NA	NA	TRBJ1-5	TGTGCCAGCAGTTTATTTAAGGGGGATAGCAATCAGCCCCAGCATTTT	CASSLFKGDSNQPQHF
TRBV4-1	NA	TRBD2	TRBJ2-5	TGCGCCACGGCCGGAGCCGGGGGGACTCAAGAGACCCAGTACTTC	CATAGAGGTQETQYF
TRBV6-5	NA	NA	TRBJ2-1	TGTGCCAGCAGTTACTCGGGGCCAGAGTACAATGAGCAGTTCTTC	CASSYSGPEYNEQFF
TRBV4-2	NA	NA	TRBJ1-1	TGTGCCAGCAGCCAGTCCCGGGAGGTGGTCGCTTTCTTT	CASSQSREVVAFF
TRBV5-1	NA	NA	TRBJ1-4	TGCGCCAGCAGCTTGGCACCGGGAGATGAAAAACTGTTTTTT	CASSLAPGDEKLFF
TRBV6-5	NA	NA	TRBJ1-4	TGTGCCAGCAGTTACTTGGGACAAGGGGTTGAAAAACTGTTTTTT	CASSYLGQGVEKLFF
TRBV27	NA	NA	TRBJ2-7	TGTGCCAGCAGTCCCCTCGGAGCGGAGTTCTACGAGCAGTACTTC	CASSPLGAEFYEQYF
TRBV11-3	NA	TRBD1	TRBJ2-1	TGTGCCAGCAGCCCAAGGAGAGGGGGCAAAAATGAGCAGTTCTTC	CASSPRRGGKNEQFF
TRBV5-1	NA	NA	TRBJ2-3	TGCGCCAGCAGCTTGGACAGGGTCACAGATACGCAGTATTTT	CASSLDRVTDTQYF
TRBV6-5	NA	NA	TRBJ1-5	TGTGCCAGCAGAGCACAGGGAAATCAGCCCCAGCATTTT	CASRAQGNQPQHF
TRBV30	few	NA	TRBJ1-5	TGTGCCTGGAGTGCGGGGGGAAATCAGCCCCAGCATTTT	CAWSAGGNQPQHF
TRBV18	NA	NA	TRBJ2-3	TGTGCCAGCTCAACCTTTCCGATTTACCAGGGGCCCACAGATACGCAGTATTTT	CASSTFPIYQGPTDTQYF
TRBV4-1	NA	TRBD1	TRBJ2-4	TGCGCCAGCAGCCAAGCTGGACAGGGCTTTATCAGGGTTCAAAACATTCAGTACTTC	CASSQAGQGFIRVQNIQYF
TRBV9	NA	NA	TRBJ2-7	TGTGCCAGCAGCGCGGACAGTGCTTTCCACGAGCAGTACTTC	CASSADSAFHEQYF
TRBV18	NA	NA	TRBJ1-2	TGTGCCAGCTCAAGGACAGACTATGGCTACACCTTC	CASSRTDYGYTF
TRBV19	NA	TRBD2	TRBJ2-7	TGTGCCAGTAGTATAGGGGCGGGAGTAGGCTACGAGCAGTACTTC	CASSIGAGVGYEQYF
TRBV7-2	NA	NA	TRBJ2-7	TGTGCCAGCAGAGCTCGGGGCGAGCAGTACTTC	CASRARGEQYF
TRBV5-8	once	NA	TRBJ2-7	TGTGCCAGCAGCTTGCATCAGGGAACCTACGAGCAGTACTTC	CASSLHQGTYEQYF
TRBV9	NA	TRBD1	TRBJ2-6	TGTGCCAGCAGCGGCTTCCAGGGGGCGGGTGGGGCCAACGTCCTGACTTTC	CASSGFQGAGGANVLTF
TRBV10-3	NA	NA	TRBJ2-1	TGTGCCATCAGTGTGGGAGGAAGCTCCTACAATGAGCAGTTCTTC	CAISVGGSSYNEQFF
TRBV5-1	once	NA	TRBJ1-2	TGCGCCAGCAGCTTGGTCTCGGGGAACATGGATGGCTACACCTTC	CASSLVSGNMDGYTF
TRBV6-5	NA	TRBD1	TRBJ1-2	TGTGCCAGCAGTAGGGGACAGGGGGCGAACTATGGCTACACCTTC	CASSRGQGANYGYTF
TRBV7-2	NA	NA	TRBJ1-5	TGTGCCAGCAGCCAAAGGGGAAATCAGCCCCAGCATTTT	CASSQRGNQPQHF
TRBV5-6	NA	TRBD1	TRBJ2-7	TGTGCCAGCAGCGTGGGACAGGGCCACGAGCAGTACTTC	CASSVGQGHEQYF
TRBV11-1	NA	TRBD1	TRBJ2-5	TGTGCCAGCAGCTGGGGACAGGCCGGGTTAGGGGAGACCCAGTACTTC	CASSWGQAGLGETQYF
TRBV6-5	NA	NA	TRBJ1-2	TGTGCCAGCGGGGCCAAGTCCAGCTATGGCTACACCTTC	CASGAKSSYGYTF
TRBV5-1	NA	NA	TRBJ1-1	TGCGCCAGCAGCGCTCAGGGGAACACTGAAGCTTTCTTT	CASSAQGNTEAFF
TRBV20-1	NA	NA	TRBJ2-1	TGCAGTGCGACAGTACCTCGCGAGCAGTTCTTC	CSATVPREQFF
TRBV6-6	NA	TRBD1	TRBJ2-7	TGTGCCAGCAGTTATGTTACAGGGGGTAACCACGAGCAGTACTTC	CASSYVTGGNHEQYF
TRBV29-1	NA	TRBD1	TRBJ1-1	TGCAGCGTTGAAGATCTGGGGACAGGGAACACTGAAGCTTTCTTT	CSVEDLGTGNTEAFF
TRBV5-1	NA	TRBD1	TRBJ1-1	TGCGCCAGCAGCTTCGGGCAGGGGGCATTGGACACTGAAGCTTTCTTT	CASSFGQGALDTEAFF
TRBV5-1	NA	NA	TRBJ1-1	TGCGCCAGCAGCCCGGACAGTGAGGGCACTGAAGCTTTCTTT	CASSPDSEGTEAFF